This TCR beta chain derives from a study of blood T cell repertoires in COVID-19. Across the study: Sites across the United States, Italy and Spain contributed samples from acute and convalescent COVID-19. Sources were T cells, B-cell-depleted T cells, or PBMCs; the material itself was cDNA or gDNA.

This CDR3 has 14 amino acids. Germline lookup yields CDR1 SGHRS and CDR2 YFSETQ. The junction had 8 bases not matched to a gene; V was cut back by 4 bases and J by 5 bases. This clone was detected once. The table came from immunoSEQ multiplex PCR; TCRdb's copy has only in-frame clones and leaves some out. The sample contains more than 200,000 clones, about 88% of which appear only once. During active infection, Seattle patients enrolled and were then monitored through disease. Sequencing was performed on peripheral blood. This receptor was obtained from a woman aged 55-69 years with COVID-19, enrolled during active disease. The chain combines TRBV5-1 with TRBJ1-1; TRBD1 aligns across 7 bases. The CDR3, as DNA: TGCGCCAGCAGCAAGGACAGGCTTGGTACTGAAGCTTTCTTT. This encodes CASSKDRLGTEAFF.